Following are 21 T cell receptor beta chains from one sample sequenced in a study of T cells in Graves' hyperthyroidism and ophthalmopathy. Template material for amplifying TCR beta CDR3 regions consisted of RNA transcripts. The HTBI set primed first-round TCR CDR3 RT-PCR. TCRdb recomputed calls from the multiplex PCR reads with MiXCR, one row per CDR3 protein. The profile shows 300,000 to 450,000 distinct CDR3 sequences, about a sixth of them singletons. The sample was blood. These receptors all stem from a woman in her 40s with Graves' ophthalmopathy.

This clonotype was seen ten or more times. This chain uses TRBV20-1 with TRBJ1-1; D remains unclear. Trimming pared 3 bases from V and 2 bases from J, leaving 10 bases between. The V gene's germline CDR1 is DFQATT and CDR2 SNEGSKA (reference sequence). This CDR3 is 13 amino acids long. CDR3 region: CSASVRPNTEAFF. The CDR3 coding sequence is TGCAGTGCTAGCGTACGTCCTAACACTGAAGCTTTCTTT.

This clonotype was seen at least ten times. CDR3 in DNA: TGTGCCAGTAGTATCGACATCCGACAGGGTTGGAGCAATCAGCCCCAGCATTTT. Translating it yields CASSIDIRQGWSNQPQHF. The V call is TRBV19, the J call TRBJ1-5, with 7 positions matching TRBD1. Germline V lookup: CDR1 LNHDA, CDR2 SQIVND (reference sequence). The CDR3 is made up of 18 amino acids. Germline trimming cut 3 bases from V and 1 base from J; bases unmatched to any gene: 12.

This clonotype occurred many times. The chain employs TRBV7-8 and TRBJ2-6; a weak D match, TRBD1 (7 bases). Germline values: CDR1 SGHVS, CDR2 FQNEAQ. Deletions cut 1 base from V and 0 bases from J, with 13 bases between. There are 18 residues in the CDR3. CDR3 region: CASSLVQGGSSGANVLTF. The CDR3 bases are TGTGCCAGCAGCTTAGTTCAGGGGGGTAGCTCTGGGGCCAACGTCCTGACTTTC.

The rearrangement links TRBV29-1 to TRBJ2-2; TRBD2 is a possible D gene (5 bases). Trimming left V 6 bases short and J 4 bases short, with 12 bases between. CDR3 length equals 13 residues. Germline lookup yields CDR1 SQVTM and CDR2 ANQGSEA. The CDR3 sequence: CSVRVSVTGELFF. CDR3 in DNA: TGCAGCGTGCGGGTATCGGTCACCGGGGAGCTGTTTTTT.

The chain couples TRBV6-1 to TRBJ1-6, with 8 bases aligning to TRBD1. The V and J ends lost 3 bases and 9 bases, in that order; junction bases with no gene match: 7. The germline CDR1 and CDR2 sequences are MNHNS and SASEGT. This CDR3 comprises 15 residues. The chain's CDR3 is CASSDLQGASSPLHF. Written as DNA, the CDR3 is TGTGCCAGCAGTGATCTCCAGGGGGCTAGTTCACCCCTCCACTTT.

This clonotype was seen ten or more times. This sequence joins TRBV12-3 or TRBV12-4 and TRBJ1-1; D is unclear. The CDR3 is made up of 14 amino acids. V lost 2 bases, J lost 5 bases, and 12 bases lay in between. The CDR3 DNA reads as TGTGCCAGCAGTTTAATAGGAGGGAGAACTGAAGCTTTCTTT. This gives the protein CASSLIGGRTEAFF.

Ten or more counts support this clonotype. The chain uses TRBV20-1 and TRBJ2-2, with D tentatively TRBD1 or TRBD2 (6 bases each). CDR3 length: 16 amino acids. From germline, CDR1 is DFQATT and CDR2 SNEGSKA (reference sequence). V lost 6 bases and J 0 bases, leaving 17 bases between the germline ends. The CDR3 is CSALGGLASNTGELFF. CDR3 coding DNA: TGCAGTGCCCTTGGGGGGCTAGCGTCGAACACCGGGGAGCTGTTTTTT.

The chain couples TRBV12-3 or TRBV12-4 to TRBJ1-1; possibly TRBD1 for D (5 bases). Trimming removed 6 bases from V and 1 base from J, with 15 bases in between. The CDR3 runs to 15 residues. For the CDR3, the DNA is TGTGCCAGCAGCCCCTCGGGACGGGAGAACACTGAAGCTTTCTTT. Translated, it gives CASSPSGRENTEAFF.

The chain has TRBV6-1 and TRBJ1-2; the match to TRBD1 covers 8 bases. The junction had 10 bases not matched to a gene; V was cut back by 5 bases and J by 5 bases. Germline-derived CDR1 and CDR2 are MNHNS and SASEGT. The length of the CDR3 is 15 residues. CDR3 residues: CASSQGQGTVYGYTF. In DNA form, the CDR3 reads TGTGCCAGCAGTCAAGGACAGGGAACAGTATATGGCTACACCTTC.

This clonotype was recorded at least ten times. V and J are TRBV25-1 and TRBJ1-2; 9 positions match TRBD1. Germline V gene data show CDR1 as MGHDK and CDR2 as SYGVNS. The CDR3 contains 16 residues. V dropped 4 bases and J dropped 0; count of bases not matched to a gene: 6. CDR3 region: CASSAQGTGPNYGYTF. The CDR3 DNA sequence: TGTGCCAGCAGTGCGCAGGGGACAGGGCCTAACTATGGCTACACCTTC.

This clonotype was counted at least ten times. The chain is built from TRBV28 and TRBJ2-5, with 7 bases matching TRBD2. The CDR3 is 14 residues long. The germline CDR1 and CDR2 sequences are MDHEN and SYDVKM. With 7 bases clipped from V and 3 bases from J, the junction kept 8 bases outside the gene matches. CDR3 residues: CASTQRAGEETQYF. In nucleotides, the CDR3 is TGTGCCAGCACCCAGAGGGCGGGGGAAGAGACCCAGTACTTC.

This clonotype came up many times. Here the CDR3 reads CASSQSLLEQYF. The CDR3 DNA is TGTGCCAGCAGCCAAAGCCTCCTGGAGCAGTACTTC. This sequence joins TRBV3-1 and TRBJ2-7; no reliable D call. The ends were cut back, 2 bases at V and 7 bases at J, with 9 bases in the middle. From germline, CDR1 is LGHDT and CDR2 YNNKEL (reference sequence). The CDR3 totals 12 residues.

Ten or more counts support this clonotype. J is TRBJ1-2 and V is TRBV12-3 or TRBV12-4, with D possibly TRBD1 on 5 matching bases. This CDR3 has 14 residues. Between the trimmed V and J ends, which lost 3 bases and 4 bases, there was a span of 12 bases. This CDR3 is CASSLRGGIYGYTF. The CDR3 nucleotides read TGTGCCAGCAGTTTGCGGGGGGGGATCTATGGCTACACCTTC.

This clonotype came up many times. J is TRBJ1-2 and V is TRBV28; D remains unclear. Between the trimmed V and J ends, which lost 4 bases and 7 bases, there was a span of 7 bases. The CDR3 has 11 amino acids. Germline assignment: CDR1 MDHEN and CDR2 SYDVKM. The chain's CDR3 is CASSWEFGYTF. The CDR3 region has the DNA TGTGCCAGCAGTTGGGAGTTTGGCTACACCTTC.

The table lists this clonotype with many counts. The rearrangement links TRBV12-3 or TRBV12-4 to TRBJ2-2; the match to TRBD2 covers 10 bases. The CDR3 length is 15 residues. Germline trimming cut 8 bases from V and 2 bases from J; bases unmatched to any gene: 5. In DNA, the CDR3 is TGTGCCAGCTGCATACTAGCGGGAAACACCGGGGAGCTGTTTTTT. It specifies CASCILAGNTGELFF.

The sample holds many counts of this clonotype. The germline gene is not matched at one end of the junction; a read error may be the cause. The chain recombines TRBV30 with TRBJ1-2; D perhaps matches TRBD1 (5 bases). This CDR3 spans 14 amino acids. Germline CDR1 reads GTSNPN; CDR2 reads SVGIG (reference sequence). CDR3 region: CARSAGHRPYGYTF. CDR3 bases: TGTGCCCGGAGTGCCGGACATCGGCCCTATGGCTACACCTTC.

Ten or more counts support this clonotype. V gene TRBV4-3 combines with J gene TRBJ2-7, with D uncertain. Between the trimmed V and J ends, which lost 0 bases and 1 base, there was a span of 13 bases. CDR1 is LGHNA and CDR2 is YSLEER in the germline V gene. The CDR3 runs to 16 residues. The CDR3 region is CASSQDRRSPSYEQYF. In nucleotides, the CDR3 is TGCGCCAGCAGCCAAGATCGGCGGAGCCCATCCTACGAGCAGTACTTC.

This clonotype occurred many times. The J gene is TRBJ1-2, the V gene TRBV30; D is unresolved. Trimming shortened V by 2 bases and J by 5 bases, and 9 bases separated the two germline ends. Germline values: CDR1 GTSNPN, CDR2 SVGIG (reference sequence). The CDR3 contains 12 residues. CDR3 sequence (DNA): TGTGCCTGGAGTAAGGACGGGTATGGCTACACCTTC. Its translation is CAWSKDGYGYTF.

V and J are TRBV12-3 or TRBV12-4 and TRBJ2-5; a weak D match, TRBD1 (5 bases). The CDR3 extends over 13 amino acids. V was pared by 6 bases and J by 7 bases, with 15 bases between. As DNA, the CDR3 is TGTGCCAGCAGCTTACAGGAATCAGGGACCCAGTACTTC. Encoded protein: CASSLQESGTQYF.

The J gene is TRBJ1-6, the V gene TRBV9, with unresolved D. The germline CDR1 and CDR2 sequences are SGDLS and YYNGEE. This CDR3 is built from 14 residues. V lost 2 bases to trimming and J lost 8 bases, with 11 bases between them. The CDR3 is CASSVRVSDSPLHF. Here the CDR3 DNA reads TGTGCCAGCAGCGTTAGGGTTTCAGATTCACCCCTCCACTTT.

This clonotype showed up many times. The chain employs TRBV6-5 and TRBJ2-4, with 8 nucleotides matching TRBD1. The germline CDR1 and CDR2 sequences are MNHEY and SVGAGI. CDR3 length: 14 amino acids. The V and J ends lost 2 bases and 7 bases, in that order; junction bases with no gene match: 4. CDR3 loop: CASSYGQGANIQYF. The CDR3 DNA is TGTGCCAGCAGTTACGGGCAGGGGGCGAACATTCAGTACTTC.